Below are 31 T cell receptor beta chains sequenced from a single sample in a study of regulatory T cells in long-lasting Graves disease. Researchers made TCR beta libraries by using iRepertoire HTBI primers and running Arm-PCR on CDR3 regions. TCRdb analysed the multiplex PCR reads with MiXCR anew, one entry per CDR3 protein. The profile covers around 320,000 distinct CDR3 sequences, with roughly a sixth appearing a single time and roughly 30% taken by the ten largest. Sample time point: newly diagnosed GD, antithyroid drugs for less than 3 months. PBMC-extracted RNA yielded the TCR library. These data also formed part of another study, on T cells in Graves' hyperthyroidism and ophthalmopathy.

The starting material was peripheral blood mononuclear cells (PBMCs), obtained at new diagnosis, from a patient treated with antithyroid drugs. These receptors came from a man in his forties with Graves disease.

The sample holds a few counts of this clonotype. In DNA form, the CDR3 reads TGTGCCAGCAGCCCCGCTAGCCCCTACAATGAGCAGTTCTTC. Its protein is CASSPASPYNEQFF. The J gene is TRBJ2-1, the V gene TRBV12-3 or TRBV12-4; possibly TRBD2 for D (5 bases). Deletions cut 6 bases from V and 2 bases from J, with 11 bases between. CDR3 length equals 14 residues.

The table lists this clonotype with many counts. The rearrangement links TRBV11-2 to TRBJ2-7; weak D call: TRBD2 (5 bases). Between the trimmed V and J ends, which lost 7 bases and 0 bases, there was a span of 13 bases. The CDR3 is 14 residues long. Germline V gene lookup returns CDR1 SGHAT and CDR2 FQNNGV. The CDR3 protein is CASTRGLSSYEQYF. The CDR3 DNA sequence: TGTGCCAGCACTCGGGGTCTAAGCTCCTACGAGCAGTACTTC.

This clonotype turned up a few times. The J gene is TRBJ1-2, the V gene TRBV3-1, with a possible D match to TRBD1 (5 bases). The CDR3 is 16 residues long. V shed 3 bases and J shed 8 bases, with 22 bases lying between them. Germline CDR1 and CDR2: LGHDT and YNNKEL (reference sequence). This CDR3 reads CASSHDAGTGYSGYTF. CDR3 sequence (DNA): TGTGCCAGCAGCCATGATGCCGGGACCGGGTATTCGGGCTACACCTTC.

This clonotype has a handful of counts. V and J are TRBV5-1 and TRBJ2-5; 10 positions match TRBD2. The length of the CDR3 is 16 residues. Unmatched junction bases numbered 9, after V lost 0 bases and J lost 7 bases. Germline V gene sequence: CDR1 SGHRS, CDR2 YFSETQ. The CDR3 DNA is TGCGCCAGCAGCTTGGTCCAAACTAGCGGGGTCGGGACCCAGTACTTC. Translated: CASSLVQTSGVGTQYF.

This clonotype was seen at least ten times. The CDR3: CASSSGLPLDTQYF. CDR3 DNA sequence: TGTGCCAGCAGCTCCGGACTTCCTCTGGATACGCAGTATTTT. The genes are TRBV11-2 and TRBJ2-3, with D maybe TRBD2 (5 bases). CDR3 size: 14 residues. V shed 4 bases and J shed 6 bases, with 14 bases lying between them. Germline loops: CDR1 SGHAT, CDR2 FQNNGV.

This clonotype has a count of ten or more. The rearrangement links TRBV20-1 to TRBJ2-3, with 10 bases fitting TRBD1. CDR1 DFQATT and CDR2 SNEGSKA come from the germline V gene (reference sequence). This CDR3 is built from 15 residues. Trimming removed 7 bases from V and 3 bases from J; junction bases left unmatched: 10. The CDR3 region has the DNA TGCAGTGTTCCTAAACAGGGACAGGGGACAGATACGCAGTATTTT. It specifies CSVPKQGQGTDTQYF.

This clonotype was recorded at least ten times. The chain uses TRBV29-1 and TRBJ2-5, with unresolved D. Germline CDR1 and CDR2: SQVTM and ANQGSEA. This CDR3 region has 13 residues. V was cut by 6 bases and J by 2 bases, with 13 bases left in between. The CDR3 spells CSVRVDLQETQYF. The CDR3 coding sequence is TGCAGCGTCCGAGTGGACCTACAAGAGACCCAGTACTTC.

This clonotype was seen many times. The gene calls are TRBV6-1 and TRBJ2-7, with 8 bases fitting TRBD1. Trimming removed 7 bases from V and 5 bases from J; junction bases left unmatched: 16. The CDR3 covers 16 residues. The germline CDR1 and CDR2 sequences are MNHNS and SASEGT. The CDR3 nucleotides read TGTGCCAGCACACCTCTAGAAGGGCAGGGGGCAGACGAGCAGTACTTC. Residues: CASTPLEGQGADEQYF.

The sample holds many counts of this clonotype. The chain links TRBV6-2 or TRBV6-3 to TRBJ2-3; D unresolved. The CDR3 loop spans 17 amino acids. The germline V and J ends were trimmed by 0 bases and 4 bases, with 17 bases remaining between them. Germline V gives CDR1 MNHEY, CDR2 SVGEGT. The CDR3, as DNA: TGTGCCAGCAGTTACTCTGATGACTGGTCCTGGGCAGATACGCAGTATTTT. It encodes CASSYSDDWSWADTQYF.

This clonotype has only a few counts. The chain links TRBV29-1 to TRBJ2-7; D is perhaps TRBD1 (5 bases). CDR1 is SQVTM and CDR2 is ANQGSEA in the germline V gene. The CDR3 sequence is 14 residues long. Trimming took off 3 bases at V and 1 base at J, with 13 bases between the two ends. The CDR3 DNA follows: TGCAGCGTTGATAGGGCAGGGAATTCCTACGAGCAGTACTTC. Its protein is CSVDRAGNSYEQYF.

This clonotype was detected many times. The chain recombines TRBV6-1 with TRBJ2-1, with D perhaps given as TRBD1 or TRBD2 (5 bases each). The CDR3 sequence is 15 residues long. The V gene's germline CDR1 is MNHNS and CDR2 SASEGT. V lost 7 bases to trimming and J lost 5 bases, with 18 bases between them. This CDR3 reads CASTMGPPENNEQFF. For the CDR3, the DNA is TGTGCCAGCACCATGGGACCACCGGAGAACAATGAGCAGTTCTTC.

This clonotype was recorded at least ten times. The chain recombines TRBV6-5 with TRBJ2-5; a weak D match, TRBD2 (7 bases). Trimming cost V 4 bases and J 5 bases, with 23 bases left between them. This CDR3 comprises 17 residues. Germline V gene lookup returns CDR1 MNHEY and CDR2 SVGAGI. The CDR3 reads CASSSGGGRDFPETQYF. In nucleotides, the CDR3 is TGTGCCAGCAGTTCGGGGGGCGGTAGAGATTTTCCGGAGACCCAGTACTTC.

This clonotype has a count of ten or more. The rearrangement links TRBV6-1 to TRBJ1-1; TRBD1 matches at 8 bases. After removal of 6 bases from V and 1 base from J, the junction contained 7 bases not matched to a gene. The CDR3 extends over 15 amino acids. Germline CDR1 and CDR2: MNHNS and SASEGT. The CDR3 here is CASRGRTGKNTEAFF. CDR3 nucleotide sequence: TGTGCCAGCAGGGGGAGGACAGGGAAGAACACTGAAGCTTTCTTT.

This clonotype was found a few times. The CDR3 DNA is TGTGCCAGCAGTTCCCGGACAGGGGGCTATGGCTACACCTTC. Protein product: CASSSRTGGYGYTF. This chain joins TRBV6-2 or TRBV6-3 and TRBJ1-2; 10 nucleotides match TRBD1. Germline assignment: CDR1 MNHEY and CDR2 SVGEGT. The CDR3 runs to 14 residues. The junction had 3 bases not matched to a gene; V was cut back by 4 bases and J by 4 bases.

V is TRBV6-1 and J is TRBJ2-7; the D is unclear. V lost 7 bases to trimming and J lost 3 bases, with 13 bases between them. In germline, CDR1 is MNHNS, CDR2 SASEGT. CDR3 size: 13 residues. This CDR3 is CASKESSSYEQYF. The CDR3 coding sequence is TGTGCCAGCAAAGAATCCTCAAGCTACGAGCAGTACTTC.

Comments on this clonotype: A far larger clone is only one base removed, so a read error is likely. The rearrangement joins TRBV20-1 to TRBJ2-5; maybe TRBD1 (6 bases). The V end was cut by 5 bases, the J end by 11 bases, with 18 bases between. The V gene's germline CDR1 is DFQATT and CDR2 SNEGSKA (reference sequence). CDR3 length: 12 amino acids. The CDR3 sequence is CSAPDRRNEQYF. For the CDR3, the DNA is TGCAGTGCTCCAGACAGGCGAAATGAGCAGTACTTC.

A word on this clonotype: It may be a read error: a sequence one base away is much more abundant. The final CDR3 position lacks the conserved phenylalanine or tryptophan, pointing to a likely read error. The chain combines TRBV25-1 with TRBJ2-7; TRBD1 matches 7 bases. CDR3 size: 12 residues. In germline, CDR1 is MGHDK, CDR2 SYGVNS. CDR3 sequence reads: CASGDSPYGQYS. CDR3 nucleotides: TGTGCCAGCGGGGACAGCCCCTACGGGCAGTACTCC.

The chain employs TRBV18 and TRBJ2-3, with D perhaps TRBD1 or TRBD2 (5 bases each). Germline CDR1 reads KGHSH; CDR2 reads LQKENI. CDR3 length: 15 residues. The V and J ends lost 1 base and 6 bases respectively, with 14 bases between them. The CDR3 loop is CASSPQDGAVDTQYF. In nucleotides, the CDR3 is TGTGCCAGCTCACCACAGGACGGGGCGGTGGATACGCAGTATTTT.

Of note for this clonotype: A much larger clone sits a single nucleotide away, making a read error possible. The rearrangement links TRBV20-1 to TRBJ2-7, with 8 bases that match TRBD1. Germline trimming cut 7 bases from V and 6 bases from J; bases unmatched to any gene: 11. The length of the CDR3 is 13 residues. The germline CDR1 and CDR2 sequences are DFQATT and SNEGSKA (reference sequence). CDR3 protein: CSVTDRVGFEQYF. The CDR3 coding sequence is TGCAGTGTCACGGACAGGGTGGGATTCGAGCAGTACTTC.

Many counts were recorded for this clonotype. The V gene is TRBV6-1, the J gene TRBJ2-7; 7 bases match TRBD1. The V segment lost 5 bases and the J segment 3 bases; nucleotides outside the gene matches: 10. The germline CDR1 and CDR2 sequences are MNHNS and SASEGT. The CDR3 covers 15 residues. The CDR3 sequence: CASSSHPGQSYEQYF. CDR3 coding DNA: TGTGCCAGCAGTAGTCATCCGGGACAGAGCTACGAGCAGTACTTC.

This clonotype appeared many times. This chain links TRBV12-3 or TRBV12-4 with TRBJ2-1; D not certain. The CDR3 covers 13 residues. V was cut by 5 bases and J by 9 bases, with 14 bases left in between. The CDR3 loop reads CASSRQMESEQFF. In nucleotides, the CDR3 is TGTGCCAGCAGTCGCCAGATGGAGAGTGAGCAGTTCTTC.

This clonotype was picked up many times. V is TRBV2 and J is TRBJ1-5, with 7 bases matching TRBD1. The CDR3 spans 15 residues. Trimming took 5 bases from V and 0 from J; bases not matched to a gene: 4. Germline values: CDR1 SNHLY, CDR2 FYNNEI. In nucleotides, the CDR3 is TGTGCCAGCAGTTTACAGGGGATTAGCAATCAGCCCCAGCATTTT. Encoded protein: CASSLQGISNQPQHF.

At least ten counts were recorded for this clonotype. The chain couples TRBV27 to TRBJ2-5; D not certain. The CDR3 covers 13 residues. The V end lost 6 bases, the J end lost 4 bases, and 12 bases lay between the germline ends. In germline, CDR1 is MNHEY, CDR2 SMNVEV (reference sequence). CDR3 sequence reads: CASSVRPGETQYF. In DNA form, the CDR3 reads TGTGCCAGCAGCGTTCGACCGGGAGAGACCCAGTACTTC.

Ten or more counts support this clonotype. This CDR3 reads CASSPGTGLTDTQYF. In nucleotides, the CDR3 is TGTGCCAGCAGCCCCGGGACAGGGCTCACAGATACGCAGTATTTT. The V gene is TRBV7-6, the J gene TRBJ2-3, with 9 bases matching TRBD1. Per the germline V gene, CDR1 is SGHVS and CDR2 is FNYEAQ. This CDR3 has 15 amino acids. V shed 5 bases and J 2 bases; nucleotides not matched to a gene: 5.

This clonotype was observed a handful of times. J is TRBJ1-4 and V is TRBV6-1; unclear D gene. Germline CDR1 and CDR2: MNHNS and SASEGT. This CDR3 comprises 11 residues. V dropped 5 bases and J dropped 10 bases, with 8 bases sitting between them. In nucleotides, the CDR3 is TGTGCCAGCAGTATACGGAGAAAACTGTTTTTT. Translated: CASSIRRKLFF.

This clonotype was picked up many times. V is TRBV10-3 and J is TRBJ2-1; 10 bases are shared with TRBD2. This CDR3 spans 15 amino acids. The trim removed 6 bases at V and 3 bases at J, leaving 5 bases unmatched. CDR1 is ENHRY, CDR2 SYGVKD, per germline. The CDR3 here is CAIRPSGGVYNEQFF. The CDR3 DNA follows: TGTGCCATCAGGCCAAGCGGGGGGGTCTACAATGAGCAGTTCTTC.

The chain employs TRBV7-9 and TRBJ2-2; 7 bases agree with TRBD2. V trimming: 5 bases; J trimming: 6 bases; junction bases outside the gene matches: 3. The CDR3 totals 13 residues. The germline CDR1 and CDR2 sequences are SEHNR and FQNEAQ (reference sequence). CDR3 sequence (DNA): TGTGCCAGCAGCCGGACTAGTTCCGGGGAGCTGTTTTTT. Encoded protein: CASSRTSSGELFF.

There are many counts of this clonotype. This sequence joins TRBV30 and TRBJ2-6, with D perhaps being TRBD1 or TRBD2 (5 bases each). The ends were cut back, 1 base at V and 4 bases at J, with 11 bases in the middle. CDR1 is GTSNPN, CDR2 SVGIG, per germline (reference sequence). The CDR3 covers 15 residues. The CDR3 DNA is TGTGCCTGGAGTGCACCAGGGACCGGGGCCAACGTCCTGACTTTC. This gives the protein CAWSAPGTGANVLTF.

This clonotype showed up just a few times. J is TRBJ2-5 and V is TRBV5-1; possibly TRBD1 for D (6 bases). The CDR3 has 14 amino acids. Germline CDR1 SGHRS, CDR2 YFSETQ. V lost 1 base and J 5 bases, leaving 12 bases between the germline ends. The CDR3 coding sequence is TGCGCCAGCAGCTTGCAGGGGATGAGGGAGACCCAGTACTTC. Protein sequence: CASSLQGMRETQYF. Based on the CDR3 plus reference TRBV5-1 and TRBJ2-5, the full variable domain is KAGVTQTPRYLIKTRGQQVTLSCSPISGHRSVSWYQQTPGQGLQFLFEYFSETQRNKGNFPGRFSGRQFSNSRSEMNVSTLELGDSALYLCASSLQGMRETQYFGPGTRLLVL.

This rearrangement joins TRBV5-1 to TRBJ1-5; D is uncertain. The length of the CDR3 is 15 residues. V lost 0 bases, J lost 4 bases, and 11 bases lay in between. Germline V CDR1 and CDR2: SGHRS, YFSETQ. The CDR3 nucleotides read TGCGCCAGCAGCTTGGACGGACGGGCTAATCAGCCCCAGCATTTT. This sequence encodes CASSLDGRANQPQHF.

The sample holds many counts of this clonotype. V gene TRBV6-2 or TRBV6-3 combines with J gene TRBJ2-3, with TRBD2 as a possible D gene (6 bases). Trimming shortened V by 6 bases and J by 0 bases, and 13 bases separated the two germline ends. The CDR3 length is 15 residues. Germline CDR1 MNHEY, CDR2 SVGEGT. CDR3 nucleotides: TGTGCCAGCAGGCCACAGCTAGCGAGCACAGATACGCAGTATTTT. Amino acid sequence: CASRPQLASTDTQYF.